This TCR beta chain was documented in a study of blood T cell repertoires in COVID-19. V was clipped by 0 bases and J by 8 bases; unmatched bases: 5. The CDR3 totals 15 residues. Looked up from germline, CDR1 is SGHRS and CDR2 is YFSETQ. Method: immunoSEQ multiplex PCR; TCRdb's copy keeps in-frame clones and lacks some. The repertoire consists of roughly 190,000 clones, with 76% occurring once and the leading ten covering about 9%. The clonotype was recovered from a woman between 45 and 60 years old with active or convalescent COVID-19. V usage is TRBV5-1 and J usage is TRBJ1-4; 9 bases map to TRBD1. The sample was peripheral blood. The CDR3 here is CASSLVQGAGEKLFF. The CDR3 DNA sequence: TGCGCCAGCAGCTTGGTACAGGGGGCCGGAGAAAAACTGTTTTTT.